These 21 T cell receptor beta chains were all obtained from the same sample, sequenced in a study of regulatory dendritic cells for organ transplantation. The table came from immunoSEQ multiplex PCR; TCRdb's copy has only in-frame clones and leaves some out. The sample holds fewer than 40,000 clones, about nine tenths seen once. What was sequenced was naive CD8+ T cells from blood. As for subset: CD45RA+ naive T cells. These receptors all stem from a human donor in good health.

The chain's CDR3 is CASSSAPQDRYEQYF. The CDR3 DNA reads as TGTGCCAGCAGCTCCGCTCCACAGGACAGGTACGAGCAGTACTTC. This chain links TRBV7-9 with TRBJ2-7, with 7 bases that match TRBD1. CDR3 length: 15 amino acids. Germline CDR1 SEHNR, CDR2 FQNEAQ (reference sequence). V gave up 4 bases and J gave up 4 bases; unmatched junction bases: 10.

This chain uses TRBV7-6 with TRBJ2-3; 7 bases align to TRBD1. V lost 2 bases, J lost 5 bases, and 4 bases stayed unmatched. This CDR3 comprises 14 residues. Germline CDR1 and CDR2: SGHVS and FNYEAQ. Here the CDR3 reads CASSLSGGRDTQYF. The CDR3 DNA is TGTGCCAGCAGCTTATCAGGGGGTAGAGATACGCAGTATTTT.

The J gene is TRBJ2-7, the V gene TRBV7-2; TRBD1 matches 9 bases. V gave up 2 bases and J gave up 6 bases; unmatched junction bases: 8. Germline V gene lookup returns CDR1 SGHTA and CDR2 FQGNSA. CDR3 length: 15 amino acids. As DNA, the CDR3 is TGTGCCAGCAGCTTAATTCCCACAGGGGGCCGCGAGCAGTACTTC. This encodes CASSLIPTGGREQYF.

The J gene is TRBJ2-7, the V gene TRBV28; no clear D. CDR3 size: 14 residues. V gave up 3 bases and J gave up 1 base, with 10 bases separating them. Germline CDR1 is MDHEN and CDR2 is SYDVKM. CDR3 nucleotides: TGTGCCAGCAGTTTTGGCAGGACGTCCTACGAGCAGTACTTC. Amino acids: CASSFGRTSYEQYF.

This clone came up once. The CDR3 bases are TGCGCCAGCAGCTTGGCTGACAGGGTTACAGATACGCAGTATTTT. This translates into CASSLADRVTDTQYF. The J gene is TRBJ2-3, the V gene TRBV5-1, with 7 bases lining up with TRBD1. The CDR3 extends over 15 amino acids. From germline, CDR1 is SGHRS and CDR2 YFSETQ. V lost 0 bases and J lost 3; bases outside the gene matches: 4. Combining the CDR3 with reference TRBV5-1 and TRBJ2-3 gives the whole variable domain KAGVTQTPRYLIKTRGQQVTLSCSPISGHRSVSWYQQTPGQGLQFLFEYFSETQRNKGNFPGRFSGRQFSNSRSEMNVSTLELGDSALYLCASSLADRVTDTQYFGPGTRLTVL.

This sequence joins TRBV9 and TRBJ2-7, with TRBD2 matching 7 bases. The V and J ends lost 2 bases and 2 bases, in that order; junction bases with no gene match: 4. The CDR3 is 14 residues long. CDR1 and CDR2 from the germline V gene are SGDLS and YYNGEE. CDR3 sequence reads: CASSVGGRAYEQYF. The CDR3 nucleotides are TGTGCCAGCAGCGTGGGCGGGAGAGCCTACGAGCAGTACTTC.

J is TRBJ2-3 and V is TRBV27; the D call may be TRBD1 or TRBD2 (6 bases each). This CDR3 has 14 residues. Germline CDR1 MNHEY, CDR2 SMNVEV (reference sequence). V was pared by 7 bases and J by 0 bases, with 11 bases between. CDR3: CASKGGVSTDTQYF. The CDR3 DNA follows: TGTGCCAGCAAGGGGGGAGTTAGCACAGATACGCAGTATTTT.

The chain employs TRBV27 and TRBJ2-7; 11 nucleotides agree with TRBD2. Looked up from germline, CDR1 is MNHEY and CDR2 is SMNVEV (reference sequence). Germline trimming cut 4 bases from V and 0 bases from J; bases unmatched to any gene: 8. This CDR3 region has 17 residues. CDR3 DNA sequence: TGTGCCAGCAGTTACCAACCTAGCGGGGGGCTCTCCTACGAGCAGTACTTC. It encodes CASSYQPSGGLSYEQYF.

The V gene is TRBV29-1, the J gene TRBJ2-2; D gene ambiguous. The CDR3 spans 12 residues. Trimming cost V 3 bases and J 5 bases, with 7 bases left between them. Germline values: CDR1 SQVTM, CDR2 ANQGSEA. The CDR3 sequence: CSVDWGTGELFF. CDR3 sequence (DNA): TGCAGCGTTGATTGGGGAACCGGGGAGCTGTTTTTT.

The chain employs TRBV28 and TRBJ1-5; D call uncertain. The germline V gene has CDR1 MDHEN and CDR2 SYDVKM. The CDR3 consists of 11 residues. V was pared by 6 bases and J by 15 bases, with 15 bases between. The CDR3 protein is CASSLDRFRHF. Written as DNA, the CDR3 is TGTGCCAGCAGCCTGGACCGGTTTCGGCATTTT. Together with reference TRBV28 and TRBJ1-5, the CDR3 gives the full variable domain: DVKVTQSSRYLVKRTGEKVFLECVQDMDHENMFWYRQDPGLGLRLIYFSYDVKMKEKGDIPEGYSVSREKKERFSLILESASTNQTSMYLCASSLDRFRHFGDGTRLSIL.

The chain combines TRBV4-1 with TRBJ2-2, with D hard to call. The CDR3 has 14 amino acids. The germline V gene encodes CDR1 MGHRA and CDR2 YSYEKL. V was trimmed by 0 bases and J by 4 bases, leaving 6 bases between them. The CDR3 DNA reads as TGCGCCAGCAGCCAAGAGGACGTCACCGGGGAGCTGTTTTTT. This codes for CASSQEDVTGELFF.

The gene calls are TRBV28 and TRBJ2-5; 12 bases are a match to TRBD2. The germline gives CDR1 MDHEN, CDR2 SYDVKM. J was trimmed by 4 bases and V by 6 bases; bases with no gene match: 3. The CDR3 is made up of 14 amino acids. The CDR3 nucleotides read TGTGCCAGCAGCAGGACTAGCGGGATAGAGACCCAGTACTTC. As protein: CASSRTSGIETQYF.

The chain employs TRBV15 and TRBJ1-5; maybe TRBD1 (6 bases). With 6 bases removed from V and 3 bases from J, the gap between germline ends came to 9 bases. Per the germline V gene, CDR1 is LNHNV and CDR2 is YYDKDF (reference sequence). The CDR3 covers 13 residues. In DNA, the CDR3 is TGTGCCACCAGGGACAGCAACAATCAGCCCCAGCATTTT. It yields the protein CATRDSNNQPQHF.

The chain uses TRBV5-4 and TRBJ2-2, with 7 bases aligning to TRBD1. Trimming at V came to 5 bases and at J to 4 bases, leaving 5 bases not matched to a gene. The germline CDR1 and CDR2 sequences are SGHNT and YYREEE (reference sequence). This CDR3 has 14 residues. This chain's CDR3 is CASSWDSFTGELFF. The CDR3 bases are TGTGCCAGCAGTTGGGACAGCTTCACCGGGGAGCTGTTTTTT.

This clone has only one observation. V usage is TRBV5-1 and J usage is TRBJ2-1; 7 bases fit TRBD1. Trimming removed 4 bases from V and 10 bases from J; junction bases left unmatched: 11. The CDR3 loop spans 14 amino acids. Germline V gene sequence: CDR1 SGHRS, CDR2 YFSETQ. CDR3 sequence reads: CASSQGDDYGEQFF. The CDR3 region has the DNA TGCGCCAGCAGCCAGGGGGATGACTACGGGGAGCAGTTCTTC.

V gene TRBV10-2 combines with J gene TRBJ1-2; D call uncertain. V dropped 3 bases and J dropped 5 bases, with 16 bases sitting between them. This CDR3 contains 15 residues. The germline V gene encodes CDR1 WSHSY and CDR2 SAAADI. The CDR3 nucleotides are TGCGCCAGCAGTGAAAGTTTGACAAGGGTTTATGGCTACACCTTC. It encodes CASSESLTRVYGYTF.

The chain uses TRBV5-4 and TRBJ2-2; tentatively, D is TRBD2 (8 bases). Trimming cost V 7 bases and J 5 bases, with 18 bases left between them. This CDR3 has 15 amino acids. The germline V gene has CDR1 SGHNT and CDR2 YYREEE (reference sequence). The chain's CDR3 is CASQLIAGQTGELFF. The DNA of the CDR3 is TGTGCCAGCCAGCTGATAGCGGGACAGACCGGGGAGCTGTTTTTT.

The chain combines TRBV4-1 with TRBJ2-1; D is ambiguous. This CDR3 spans 15 amino acids. V was shortened by 0 bases and J by 4 bases, with 10 bases between the two germline ends. Germline CDR1 and CDR2: MGHRA and YSYEKL. In DNA form, the CDR3 reads TGCGCCAGCAGCCAAGATTGGGCAACTTACAATGAGCAGTTCTTC. It encodes CASSQDWATYNEQFF.

The chain links TRBV28 to TRBJ2-5; the D gene is possibly TRBD1 (5 bases). This CDR3 region has 15 residues. The germline gives CDR1 MDHEN, CDR2 SYDVKM. Trimming took off 3 bases at V and 1 base at J, with 12 bases between the two ends. CDR3 region: CASSFELGPQETQYF. Written as DNA, the CDR3 is TGTGCCAGCAGTTTTGAGTTGGGGCCCCAAGAGACCCAGTACTTC.

The V call is TRBV6-1, the J call TRBJ2-7; D could derive from TRBD1 or TRBD2 (5 bases each). Looked up from germline, CDR1 is MNHNS and CDR2 is SASEGT. The CDR3 is 17 residues long. The V gene lost 2 bases and the J gene lost 5 bases, with 22 bases spanning the gap. The CDR3 DNA reads as TGTGCCAGCAGTGAATTTGTTGGGGCCTACCCGAGGGACGAGCAGTACTTC. Residues: CASSEFVGAYPRDEQYF.

The V gene is TRBV14, the J gene TRBJ2-7; a weak D match, TRBD2 (6 bases). Germline V lookup: CDR1 SGHDN, CDR2 FVKESK. The CDR3 runs to 17 residues. Trimming stripped 2 bases from V and 0 bases from J, with 17 bases between. The CDR3 sequence: CASSQPGKGRYSYEQYF. CDR3 bases: TGTGCCAGCAGCCAACCCGGAAAAGGGAGGTACTCCTACGAGCAGTACTTC.